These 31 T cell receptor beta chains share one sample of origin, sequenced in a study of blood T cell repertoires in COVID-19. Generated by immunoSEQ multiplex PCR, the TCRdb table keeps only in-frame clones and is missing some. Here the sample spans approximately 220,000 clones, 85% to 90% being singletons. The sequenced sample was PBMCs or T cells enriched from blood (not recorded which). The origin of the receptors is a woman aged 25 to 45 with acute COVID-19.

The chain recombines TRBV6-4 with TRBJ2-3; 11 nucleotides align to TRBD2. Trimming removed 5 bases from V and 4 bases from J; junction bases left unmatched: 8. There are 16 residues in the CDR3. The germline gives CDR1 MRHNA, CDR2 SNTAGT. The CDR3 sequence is CASSKTSGGSSDTQYF. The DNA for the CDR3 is TGTGCCAGCAGTAAAACTAGCGGGGGAAGTTCAGATACGCAGTATTTT.

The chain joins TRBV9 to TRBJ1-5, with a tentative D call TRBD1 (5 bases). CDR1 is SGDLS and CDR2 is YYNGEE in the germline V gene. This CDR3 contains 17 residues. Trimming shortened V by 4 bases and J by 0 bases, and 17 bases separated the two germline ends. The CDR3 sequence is CASSPGAVEYSNQPQHF. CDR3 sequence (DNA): TGTGCCAGCAGCCCTGGGGCCGTGGAGTATAGCAATCAGCCCCAGCATTTT.

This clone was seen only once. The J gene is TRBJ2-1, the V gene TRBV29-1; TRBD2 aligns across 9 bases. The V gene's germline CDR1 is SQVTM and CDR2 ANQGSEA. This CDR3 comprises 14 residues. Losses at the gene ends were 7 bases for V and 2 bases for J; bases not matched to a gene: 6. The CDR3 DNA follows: TGCAGCGGGCGGGGGGGCTTTACCTACAATGAGCAGTTCTTC. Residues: CSGRGGFTYNEQFF.

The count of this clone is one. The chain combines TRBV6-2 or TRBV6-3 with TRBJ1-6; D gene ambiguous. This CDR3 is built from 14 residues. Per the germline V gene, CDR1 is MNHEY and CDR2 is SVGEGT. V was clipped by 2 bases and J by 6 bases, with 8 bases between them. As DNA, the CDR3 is TGTGCCAGCAGTTACGTACAGAGTAATTCACCCCTCCACTTT. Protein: CASSYVQSNSPLHF.

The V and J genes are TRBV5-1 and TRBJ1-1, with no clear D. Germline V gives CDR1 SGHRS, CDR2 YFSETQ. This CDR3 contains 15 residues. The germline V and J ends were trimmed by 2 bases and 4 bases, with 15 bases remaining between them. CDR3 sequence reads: CASSFSPTIVTEAFF. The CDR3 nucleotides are TGCGCCAGCAGCTTTAGTCCGACAATAGTCACTGAAGCTTTCTTT.

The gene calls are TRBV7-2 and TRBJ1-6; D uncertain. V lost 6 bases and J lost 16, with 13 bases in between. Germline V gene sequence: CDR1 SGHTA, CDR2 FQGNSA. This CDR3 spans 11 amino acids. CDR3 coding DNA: TGTGCCAGCAGTAACCGCACGGGTCTCCACTTT. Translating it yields CASSNRTGLHF.

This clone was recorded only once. CDR3: CASSQEFGRGYEQYF. CDR3 sequence (DNA): TGCGCCAGCAGCCAAGAATTTGGCAGGGGTTACGAGCAGTACTTC. V is TRBV4-3 and J is TRBJ2-7, with a tentative D call TRBD1 (6 bases). The CDR3 has 15 amino acids. V was trimmed by 0 bases and J by 4 bases, leaving 13 bases between them. Looked up from germline, CDR1 is LGHNA and CDR2 is YSLEER.

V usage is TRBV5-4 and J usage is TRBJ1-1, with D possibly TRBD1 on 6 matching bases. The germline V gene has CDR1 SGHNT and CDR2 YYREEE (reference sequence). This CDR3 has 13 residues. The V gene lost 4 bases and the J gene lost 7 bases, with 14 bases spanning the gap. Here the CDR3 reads CASSTRDTNEAFF. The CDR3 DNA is TGTGCCAGCAGCACCCGGGACACCAATGAAGCTTTCTTT.

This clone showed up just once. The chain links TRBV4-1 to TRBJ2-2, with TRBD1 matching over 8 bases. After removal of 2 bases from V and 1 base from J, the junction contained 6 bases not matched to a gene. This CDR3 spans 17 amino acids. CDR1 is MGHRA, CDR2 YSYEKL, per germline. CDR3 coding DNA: TGCGCCAGCAGCCAACCGACAGGGGCGAGGAACACCGGGGAGCTGTTTTTT. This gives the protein CASSQPTGARNTGELFF.

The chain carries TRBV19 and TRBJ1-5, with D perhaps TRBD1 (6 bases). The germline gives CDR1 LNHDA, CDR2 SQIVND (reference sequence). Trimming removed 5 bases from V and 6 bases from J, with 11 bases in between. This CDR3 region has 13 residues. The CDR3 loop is CASSGTQGQPQHF. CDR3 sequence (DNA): TGTGCCAGTAGTGGGACACAGGGTCAGCCCCAGCATTTT.

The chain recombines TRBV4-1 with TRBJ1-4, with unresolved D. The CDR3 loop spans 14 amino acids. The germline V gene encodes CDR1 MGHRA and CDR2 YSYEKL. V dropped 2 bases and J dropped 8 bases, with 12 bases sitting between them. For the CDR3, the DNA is TGCGCCAGCAGCCAAAGAAGTGCTGGCGAAAAACTGTTTTTT. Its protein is CASSQRSAGEKLFF.

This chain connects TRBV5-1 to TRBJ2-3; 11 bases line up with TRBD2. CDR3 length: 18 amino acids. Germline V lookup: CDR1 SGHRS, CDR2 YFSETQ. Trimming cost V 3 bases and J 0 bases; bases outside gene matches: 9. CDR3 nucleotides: TGCGCCAGCAGCTCTACTAGCGGGGGATTTTCTAGCACAGATACGCAGTATTTT. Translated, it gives CASSSTSGGFSSTDTQYF.

The CDR3 reads CASSLAGTGYQPQHF. DNA for the CDR3: TGTGCCAGCAGCTTAGCCGGGACAGGGTATCAGCCCCAGCATTTT. V and J are TRBV7-2 and TRBJ1-5, with TRBD1 identical over 9 bases. V lost 0 bases, J lost 5 bases, and 2 bases stayed unmatched. This CDR3 has 15 residues. The germline V gene has CDR1 SGHTA and CDR2 FQGNSA.

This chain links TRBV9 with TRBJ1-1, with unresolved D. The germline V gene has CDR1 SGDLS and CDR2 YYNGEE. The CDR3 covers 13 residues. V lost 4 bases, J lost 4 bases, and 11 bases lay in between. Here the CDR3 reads CASSTGFRTEAFF. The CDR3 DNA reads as TGTGCCAGCAGCACGGGTTTTCGCACTGAAGCTTTCTTT. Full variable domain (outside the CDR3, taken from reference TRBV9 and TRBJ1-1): DSGVTQTPKHLITATGQRVTLRCSPRSGDLSVYWYQQSLDQGLQFLIQYYNGEERAKGNILERFSAQQFPDLHSELNLSSLELGDSALYFCASSTGFRTEAFFGQGTRLTVV.

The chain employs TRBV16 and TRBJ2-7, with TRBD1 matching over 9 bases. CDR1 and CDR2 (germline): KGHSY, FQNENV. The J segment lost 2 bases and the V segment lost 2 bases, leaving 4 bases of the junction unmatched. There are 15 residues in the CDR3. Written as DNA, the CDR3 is TGTGCCAGCAGCCAAGGGACAGGGTTAACCTACGAGCAGTACTTC. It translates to CASSQGTGLTYEQYF. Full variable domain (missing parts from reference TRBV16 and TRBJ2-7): GEEVAQTPKHLVRGEGQKAKLYCAPIKGHSYVFWYQQVLKNEFKFLISFQNENVFDETGMPKERFSAKCLPNSPCSLEIQATKLEDSAVYFCASSQGTGLTYEQYFGPGTRLTVT.

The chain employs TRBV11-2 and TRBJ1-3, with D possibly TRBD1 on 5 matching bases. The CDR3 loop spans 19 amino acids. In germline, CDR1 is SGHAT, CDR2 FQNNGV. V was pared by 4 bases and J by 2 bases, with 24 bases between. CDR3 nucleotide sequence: TGTGCCAGCAGCTCTAGAACCAGCAGGGACTCATCTCCTGGAAACACCATATATTTT. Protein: CASSSRTSRDSSPGNTIYF.

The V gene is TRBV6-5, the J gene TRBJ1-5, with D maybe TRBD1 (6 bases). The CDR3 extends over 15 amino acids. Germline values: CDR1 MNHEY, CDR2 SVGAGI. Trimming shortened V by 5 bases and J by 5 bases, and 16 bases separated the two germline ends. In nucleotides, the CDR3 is TGTGCCAGCAGTCCCTTGGACAGAATCGATCAGCCCCAGCATTTT. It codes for CASSPLDRIDQPQHF.

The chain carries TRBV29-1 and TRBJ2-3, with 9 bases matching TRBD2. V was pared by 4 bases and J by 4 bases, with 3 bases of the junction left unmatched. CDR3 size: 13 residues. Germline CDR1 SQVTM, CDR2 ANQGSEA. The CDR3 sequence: CSVVASGADTQYF. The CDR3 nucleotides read TGCAGCGTTGTAGCTAGCGGGGCAGATACGCAGTATTTT.

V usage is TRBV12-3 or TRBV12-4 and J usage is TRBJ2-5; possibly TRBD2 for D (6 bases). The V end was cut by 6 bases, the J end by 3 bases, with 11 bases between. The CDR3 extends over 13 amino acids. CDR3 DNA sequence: TGTGCCAGCAGGCCGGGACTGGAAGAGACCCAGTACTTC. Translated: CASRPGLEETQYF.

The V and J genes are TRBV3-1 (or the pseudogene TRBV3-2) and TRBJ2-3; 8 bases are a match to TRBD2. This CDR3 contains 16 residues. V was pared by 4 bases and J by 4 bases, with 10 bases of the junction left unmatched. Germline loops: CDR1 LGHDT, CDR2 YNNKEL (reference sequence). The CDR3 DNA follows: TGTGCCAGCAGCCTCCGTGGGCTAGCGGGCGCAGATACGCAGTATTTT. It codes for CASSLRGLAGADTQYF.

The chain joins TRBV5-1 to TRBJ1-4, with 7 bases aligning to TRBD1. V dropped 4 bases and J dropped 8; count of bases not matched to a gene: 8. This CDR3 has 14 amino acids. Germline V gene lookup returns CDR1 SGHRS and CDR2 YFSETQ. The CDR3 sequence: CASSRGQLEEKLFF. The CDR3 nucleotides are TGCGCCAGCAGCAGGGGACAGCTAGAAGAAAAACTGTTTTTT.

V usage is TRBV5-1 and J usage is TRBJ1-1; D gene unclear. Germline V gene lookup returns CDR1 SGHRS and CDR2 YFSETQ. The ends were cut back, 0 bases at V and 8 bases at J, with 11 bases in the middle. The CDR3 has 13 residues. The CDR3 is CASSLDLAVEAFF. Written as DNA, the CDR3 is TGCGCCAGCAGCTTGGATCTAGCAGTCGAAGCTTTCTTT. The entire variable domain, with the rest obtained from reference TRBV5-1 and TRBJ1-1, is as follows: KAGVTQTPRYLIKTRGQQVTLSCSPISGHRSVSWYQQTPGQGLQFLFEYFSETQRNKGNFPGRFSGRQFSNSRSEMNVSTLELGDSALYLCASSLDLAVEAFFGQGTRLTVV.

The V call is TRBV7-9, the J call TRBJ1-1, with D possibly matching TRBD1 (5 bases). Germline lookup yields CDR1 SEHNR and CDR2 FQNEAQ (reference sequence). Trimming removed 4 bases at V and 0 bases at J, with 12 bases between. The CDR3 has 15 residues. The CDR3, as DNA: TGTGCCAGCAGCTGGAGGGACGGCGTGAACACTGAAGCTTTCTTT. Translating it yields CASSWRDGVNTEAFF.

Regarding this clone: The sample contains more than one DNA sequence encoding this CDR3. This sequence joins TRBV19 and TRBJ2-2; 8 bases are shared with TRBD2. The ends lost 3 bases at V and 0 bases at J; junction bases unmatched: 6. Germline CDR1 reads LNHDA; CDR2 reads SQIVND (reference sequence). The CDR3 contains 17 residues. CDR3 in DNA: TGTGCCAGTAGTATTCACCTAGCGGGCGCGAACACCGGGGAGCTGTTTTTT. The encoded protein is CASSIHLAGANTGELFF.

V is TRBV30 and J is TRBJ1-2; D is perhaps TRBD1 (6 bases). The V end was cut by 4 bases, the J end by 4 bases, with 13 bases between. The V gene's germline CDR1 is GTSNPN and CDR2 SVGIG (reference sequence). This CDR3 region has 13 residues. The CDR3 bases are TGTGCCTGGAAACAGGGAAGTCGCTATGGCTACACCTTC. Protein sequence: CAWKQGSRYGYTF.

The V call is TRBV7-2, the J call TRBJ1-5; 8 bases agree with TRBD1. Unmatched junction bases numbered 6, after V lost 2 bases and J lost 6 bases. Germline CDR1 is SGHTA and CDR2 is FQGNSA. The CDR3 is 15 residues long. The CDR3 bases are TGTGCCAGCAGCTTAAAGACAGGGGTGGGTCAGCCCCAGCATTTT. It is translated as CASSLKTGVGQPQHF.

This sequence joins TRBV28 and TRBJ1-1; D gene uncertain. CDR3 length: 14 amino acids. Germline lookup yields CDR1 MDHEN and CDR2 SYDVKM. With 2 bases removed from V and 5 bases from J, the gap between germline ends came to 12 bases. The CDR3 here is CASSLIGSRTEAFF. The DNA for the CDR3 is TGTGCCAGCAGTTTAATTGGGAGTCGAACTGAAGCTTTCTTT. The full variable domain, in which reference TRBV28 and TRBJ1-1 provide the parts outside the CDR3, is DVKVTQSSRYLVKRTGEKVFLECVQDMDHENMFWYRQDPGLGLRLIYFSYDVKMKEKGDIPEGYSVSREKKERFSLILESASTNQTSMYLCASSLIGSRTEAFFGQGTRLTVV.

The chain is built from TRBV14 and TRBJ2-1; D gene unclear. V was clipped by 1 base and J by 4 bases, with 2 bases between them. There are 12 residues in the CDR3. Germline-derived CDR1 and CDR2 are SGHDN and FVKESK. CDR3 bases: TGTGCCAGCAGCCAAGCGTACAATGAGCAGTTCTTC. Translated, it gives CASSQAYNEQFF.

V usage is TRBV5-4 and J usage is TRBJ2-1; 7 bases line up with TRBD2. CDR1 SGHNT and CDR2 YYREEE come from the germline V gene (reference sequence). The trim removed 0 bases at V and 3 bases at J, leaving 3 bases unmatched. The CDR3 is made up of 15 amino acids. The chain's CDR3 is CASSLAPSGYNEQFF. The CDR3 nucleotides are TGTGCCAGCAGCTTGGCCCCTAGCGGCTACAATGAGCAGTTCTTC.

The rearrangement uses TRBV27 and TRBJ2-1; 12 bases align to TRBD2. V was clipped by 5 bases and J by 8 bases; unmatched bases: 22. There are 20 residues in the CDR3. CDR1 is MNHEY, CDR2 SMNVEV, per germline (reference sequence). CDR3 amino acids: CASSVRGTRTSGTLSHEQFF. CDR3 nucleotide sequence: TGTGCCAGCAGTGTCCGAGGGACCCGGACTAGCGGGACCCTCTCCCATGAGCAGTTCTTC.

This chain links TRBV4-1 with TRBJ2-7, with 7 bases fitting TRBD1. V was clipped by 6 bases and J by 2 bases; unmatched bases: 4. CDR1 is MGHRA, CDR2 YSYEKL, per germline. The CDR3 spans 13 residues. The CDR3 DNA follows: TGCGCCAGCAGTCACACAGGGGCCTACGAGCAGTACTTC. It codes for CASSHTGAYEQYF.